A single T cell receptor (beta chain) is shown here with its context. Antigen: not known. The data derive from a study of cytomegalovirus exposure and HLA in healthy donors. The primer mix had 60 Vbeta and 13 Jbeta primers. Assay: immunoSEQ multiplex PCR; the TCRdb copy retains only in-frame clones and omits some. This table holds 150,000 to 200,000 clones, roughly four fifths found once. Germline V gives CDR1 SGHRS, CDR2 YFSETQ. CDR3 size: 15 residues. V shed 5 bases and J shed 3 bases, with 17 bases lying between them. Study outcomes and limitations: It was 150 to 200 TCR beta chains that were listed as cytomegalovirus-associated.

The sample consisted of PBMCs. This chain uses TRBV5-1 with TRBJ1-2; a possible D gene is TRBD1 (6 bases). The source is a woman aged 30 to 39 in good health and CMV-seropositive. CDR3 DNA: TGCGCCAGCAGAAGCTCCCTGGGGGCGGACTATGGCTACACCTTC. Translation gives CASRSSLGADYGYTF.